Each of the 30 T cell receptor beta chains below was sequenced from the same sample in a study of human T cells and chemical hapten exposure. Sample time point: patch test 1, 2 weeks after DPC sensitization. Documented treatment: therapeutic diphenylcyclopropenone sensitization with weekly scalp DPC. One entry per CDR3 protein results from TCRdb running MiXCR on the RACE reads. Of approximately 110,000 distinct CDR3 sequences listed, about 11% were seen once; the top ten hold under 4.5%. The sample here was whole blood, taken in connection with sensitization to the hapten diphenylcyclopropenone (DPC). Receptor source: a woman in her forties with alopecia areata. Some clones in this sample may be carry-over from other donors' samples.

This clonotype was counted many times. The J gene is TRBJ2-5, the V gene TRBV20-1; 10 bases line up with TRBD2. From germline, CDR1 is DFQATT and CDR2 SNEGSKA (reference sequence). This CDR3 has 14 amino acids. With V trimmed by 6 bases and J by 0 bases, 4 bases remained unmatched. CDR3 protein: CSAGTSAYQETQYF. In nucleotides, the CDR3 is TGCAGTGCCGGGACTAGCGCTTACCAAGAGACCCAGTACTTC.

Many counts were recorded for this clonotype. The chain employs TRBV19 and TRBJ1-4, with D unresolved. The CDR3 is made up of 16 amino acids. Trimming pared 3 bases from V and 2 bases from J, leaving 13 bases between. CDR1 is LNHDA and CDR2 is SQIVND in the germline V gene (reference sequence). The CDR3 DNA reads as TGTGCCAGTAGTATGGTCGGAGGAGCGACTAATGAAAAACTGTTTTTT. Protein: CASSMVGGATNEKLFF.

This clonotype was counted a few times. The V gene is TRBV28, the J gene TRBJ2-7, with D unclear. The ends were cut back, 8 bases at V and 3 bases at J, with 11 bases in the middle. CDR1 is MDHEN and CDR2 is SYDVKM in the germline V gene. The CDR3 extends over 12 amino acids. CDR3 region: CASGLDLYEQYF. CDR3 in DNA: TGTGCCAGCGGCTTAGATCTCTACGAGCAGTACTTC.

This clonotype was seen many times. The chain recombines TRBV11-2 with TRBJ2-2; 8 bases agree with TRBD2. The V segment lost 4 bases and the J segment 2 bases; nucleotides outside the gene matches: 18. The CDR3 sequence is 20 residues long. The germline gives CDR1 SGHAT, CDR2 FQNNGV. The CDR3 nucleotides read TGTGCCAGCAGCTCGACAGGAGGACCAGGACTAGCAGCAAACACCGGGGAGCTGTTTTTT. Translating it yields CASSSTGGPGLAANTGELFF.

This clonotype was detected ten times or more. The chain's CDR3 is CASSLQGGGYGYTF. The CDR3 DNA sequence: TGTGCCAGCAGCTTACAGGGCGGGGGCTATGGCTACACCTTC. The chain employs TRBV9 and TRBJ1-2; D perhaps matches TRBD1 (6 bases). From germline, CDR1 is SGDLS and CDR2 YYNGEE. Trimming left V 4 bases short and J 4 bases short, with 14 bases between. This CDR3 comprises 14 residues. The whole variable domain, remainder taken from reference TRBV9 and TRBJ1-2, is DSGVTQTPKHLITATGQRVTLRCSPRSGDLSVYWYQQSLDQGLQFLIQYYNGEERAKGNILERFSAQQFPDLHSELNLSSLELGDSALYFCASSLQGGGYGYTFGSGTRLTVV.

This clonotype was picked up many times. CDR3 residues: CASSQGRAGAAGDEQFF. CDR3 nucleotides: TGCGCCAGCAGCCAAGGCAGAGCGGGGGCCGCCGGAGATGAGCAGTTCTTC. The rearrangement joins TRBV4-3 to TRBJ2-1, with TRBD2 identical over 8 bases. The V gene's germline CDR1 is LGHNA and CDR2 YSLEER. J gave up 8 bases and V 1 base, and 13 bases lay outside the gene matches. The CDR3 runs to 17 residues.

This clonotype was detected many times. This rearrangement joins TRBV29-1 to TRBJ1-2, with D unclear. Per the germline V gene, CDR1 is SQVTM and CDR2 is ANQGSEA. This CDR3 comprises 12 residues. The germline V and J ends were trimmed by 7 bases and 0 bases, with 9 bases remaining between them. The CDR3 here is CSGLTANYGYTF. The CDR3 coding sequence is TGCAGCGGTTTGACCGCTAACTATGGCTACACCTTC.

This clonotype came up a few times. The chain recombines TRBV6-6 with TRBJ2-2; D call uncertain. From germline, CDR1 is MNHNY and CDR2 SVGAGI (reference sequence). V was shortened by 5 bases and J by 3 bases, with 10 bases between the two germline ends. The length of the CDR3 is 14 residues. In nucleotides, the CDR3 is TGTGCCAGCAGTGCCTATCTGGACACCGGGGAGCTGTTTTTT. Translated: CASSAYLDTGELFF.

Many counts were recorded for this clonotype. The genes are TRBV2 and TRBJ2-4; no definite D call. The CDR3 extends over 11 amino acids. Germline values: CDR1 SNHLY, CDR2 FYNNEI. V shed 6 bases and J shed 4 bases, with 4 bases lying between them. The CDR3 coding sequence is TGTGCCAGCAGCCAGAAAAACATTCAGTACTTC. Protein: CASSQKNIQYF.

Ten or more counts support this clonotype. This rearrangement joins TRBV4-2 to TRBJ1-6; perhaps TRBD1 as D (5 bases). The length of the CDR3 is 16 residues. The germline gives CDR1 LGHNA, CDR2 YNFKEQ. V shed 2 bases and J shed 7 bases, with 15 bases lying between them. The chain's CDR3 is CASSQNPGDGNSPLHF. The CDR3 region has the DNA TGTGCCAGCAGCCAAAATCCTGGGGACGGCAATTCACCCCTCCACTTT.

The chain employs TRBV10-1 and TRBJ2-7; no firm D call. This CDR3 region has 14 residues. V lost 3 bases and J 4 bases, leaving 13 bases between the germline ends. Per germline, CDR1 WNHNN and CDR2 SYGVQD (reference sequence). CDR3 loop: CASSDAQMKYEQYF. In nucleotides, the CDR3 is TGCGCCAGCAGTGATGCCCAGATGAAATACGAGCAGTACTTC.

This clonotype was seen a few times. The rearrangement joins TRBV7-9 to TRBJ1-1, with D unclear. The V gene's germline CDR1 is SEHNR and CDR2 FQNEAQ (reference sequence). The CDR3 runs 14 residues. V shed 4 bases and J shed 5 bases, with 14 bases lying between them. The CDR3 here is CASSSQVRGTEAFF. The CDR3 region has the DNA TGTGCCAGCAGCTCGCAGGTCCGAGGGACTGAAGCTTTCTTT.

This clonotype was observed a handful of times. In DNA, the CDR3 is TGTGCCAGCGACACAGGGTGGGAGCTGTTTTTT. This encodes CASDTGWELFF. The rearrangement uses TRBV6-2 or TRBV6-3 and TRBJ2-2; TRBD1 is a possible D gene (6 bases). V lost 8 bases, J lost 9 bases, and 10 bases lay in between. Germline V CDR1 and CDR2: MNHEY, SVGEGT. CDR3 length: 11 amino acids.

This clonotype was recorded at least ten times. The chain uses TRBV20-1 and TRBJ2-5; no definite D call. V gave up 0 bases and J gave up 2 bases, with 10 bases separating them. CDR1 is DFQATT, CDR2 SNEGSKA, per germline (reference sequence). The CDR3 loop spans 14 amino acids. The CDR3 DNA reads as TGCAGTGCTAGAGATCTGAGGCAGCAAGAGACCCAGTACTTC. Translating gives CSARDLRQQETQYF.

The chain joins TRBV5-4 to TRBJ2-5, with D possibly matching TRBD2 (6 bases). Germline V CDR1 and CDR2: SGHNT, YYREEE (reference sequence). CDR3 length: 17 residues. V was shortened by 5 bases and J by 0 bases, with 20 bases between the two germline ends. CDR3 nucleotides: TGTGCCAGCAGTCCCCCGGGGGTAGCGGCACACCAAGAGACCCAGTACTTC. Protein sequence: CASSPPGVAAHQETQYF. Full variable domain (outside the CDR3, taken from reference TRBV5-4 and TRBJ2-5): ETGVTQSPTHLIKTRGQQVTLRCSSQSGHNTVSWYQQALGQGPQFIFQYYREEENGRGNFPPRFSGLQFPNYSSELNVNALELDDSALYLCASSPPGVAAHQETQYFGPGTRLLVL.

This clonotype was detected a few times. This chain uses TRBV5-1 with TRBJ2-3; 7 bases match TRBD1. Germline V gene data show CDR1 as SGHRS and CDR2 as YFSETQ. Germline trimming cut 5 bases from V and 4 bases from J; bases unmatched to any gene: 7. The CDR3 is 14 residues long. As DNA, the CDR3 is TGCGCCAGCAGTAAAGGGGGCCATCCAGATACGCAGTATTTT. Its translation is CASSKGGHPDTQYF.

This clonotype was counted many times. This chain connects TRBV7-8 to TRBJ2-1; no definite D call. CDR1 is SGHVS and CDR2 is FQNEAQ in the germline V gene. V dropped 1 base and J dropped 7 bases, with 5 bases sitting between them. The CDR3 is made up of 12 amino acids. The CDR3 spells CASSLVGNEQFF. The CDR3 DNA is TGTGCCAGCAGCTTAGTTGGGAATGAGCAGTTCTTC. The full variable domain, in which reference TRBV7-8 and TRBJ2-1 provide the parts outside the CDR3, is GAGVSQSPRYKVAKRGQDVALRCDPISGHVSLFWYQQALGQGPEFLTYFQNEAQLDKSGLPSDRFFAERPEGSVSTLKIQRTQQEDSAVYLCASSLVGNEQFFGPGTRLTVL.

The chain links TRBV11-2 to TRBJ2-5; D gene uncertain. Germline V gives CDR1 SGHAT, CDR2 FQNNGV. Trimming pared 10 bases from V and 4 bases from J, leaving 10 bases between. The CDR3 extends over 11 amino acids. CDR3 coding DNA: TGTGCCACTGGATCTGGAGAGACCCAGTACTTC. This encodes CATGSGETQYF. The full variable domain, its missing parts supplied by reference TRBV11-2 and TRBJ2-5, is EAGVAQSPRYKIIEKRQSVAFWCNPISGHATLYWYQQILGQGPKLLIQFQNNGVVDDSQLPKDRFSAERLKGVDSTLKIQPAKLEDSAVYLCATGSGETQYFGPGTRLLVL.

J is TRBJ1-1 and V is TRBV4-3; D is unresolved. Germline V gives CDR1 LGHNA, CDR2 YSLEER. V lost 0 bases and J lost 3, with 8 bases in between. The CDR3 extends over 14 amino acids. As DNA, the CDR3 is TGCGCCAGCAGCCAAGACAGCTGGGACACTGAAGCTTTCTTT. Translating it yields CASSQDSWDTEAFF.

At least ten counts were recorded for this clonotype. The chain links TRBV7-9 to TRBJ1-1; TRBD1 might be the D (5 bases). This CDR3 has 13 residues. Per germline, CDR1 SEHNR and CDR2 FQNEAQ (reference sequence). V was cut by 5 bases and J by 5 bases, with 12 bases left in between. The DNA of the CDR3 is TGTGCCAGCAGCCAGCAGGGAGGGACTGAAGCTTTCTTT. Translated, it gives CASSQQGGTEAFF.

In the case of this clonotype: A much larger clone differs by one base, so this may be a read error. The chain uses TRBV9 and TRBJ2-7; 11 nucleotides align to TRBD2. The CDR3 consists of 14 residues. Germline V gene lookup returns CDR1 SGDLS and CDR2 YYNGEE. J gave up 3 bases and V 7 bases, and 6 bases lay outside the gene matches. This chain's CDR3 is CASGPTSGGYEQYF. The CDR3 DNA sequence: TGTGCCAGCGGCCCTACTAGCGGGGGCTACGAGCAGTACTTC.

This clonotype was observed a handful of times. J is TRBJ1-6 and V is TRBV6-5; D gene ambiguous. The CDR3 runs 16 residues. CDR1 is MNHEY, CDR2 SVGAGI, per germline. Trimming left V 6 bases short and J 0 bases short, with 12 bases between. The CDR3 is CASSSTGSSYNSPLHF. The CDR3 DNA follows: TGTGCCAGCAGCTCTACTGGGAGCTCCTATAATTCACCCCTCCACTTT.

This clonotype was counted a few times. The genes are TRBV28 and TRBJ2-5; TRBD2 agrees at 11 bases. Germline V gene data show CDR1 as MDHEN and CDR2 as SYDVKM. This CDR3 is built from 15 residues. V lost 5 bases, J lost 2 bases, and 4 bases stayed unmatched. CDR3 nucleotides: TGTGCCAGCAGTCCGACTAGCGGGATTCAAGAGACCCAGTACTTC. Protein: CASSPTSGIQETQYF.

Many counts were recorded for this clonotype. V usage is TRBV11-2 and J usage is TRBJ2-1; 8 positions agree with TRBD1. Germline values: CDR1 SGHAT, CDR2 FQNNGV. The length of the CDR3 is 15 residues. V lost 0 bases, J lost 2 bases, and 0 bases stayed unmatched. The CDR3 is CASSLDRGPYNEQFF. The CDR3, as DNA: TGTGCCAGCAGCTTAGACAGGGGGCCCTACAATGAGCAGTTCTTC.

This clonotype was detected ten times or more. This chain links TRBV7-9 with TRBJ2-2; possibly TRBD1 for D (5 bases). Germline CDR1 and CDR2: SEHNR and FQNEAQ (reference sequence). The CDR3 runs to 14 residues. V lost 5 bases to trimming and J lost 1 base, with 8 bases between them. CDR3 region: CASSQTGNTGELFF. The CDR3 region has the DNA TGTGCCAGCAGCCAAACAGGGAACACCGGGGAGCTGTTTTTT.

The sample holds a few counts of this clonotype. The V and J genes are TRBV12-3 or TRBV12-4 and TRBJ1-5; the D is unclear. The CDR3 runs 12 residues. Trimming cost V 2 bases and J 5 bases, with 4 bases left between them. DNA of the CDR3: TGTGCCAGCAGTTTACCCCATCAGCCCCAGCATTTT. Protein: CASSLPHQPQHF.

In its sample, this clonotype was seen many times. This chain uses TRBV29-1 with TRBJ2-1, with TRBD1 matching over 8 bases. This CDR3 region has 13 residues. The V gene's germline CDR1 is SQVTM and CDR2 ANQGSEA. V was pared by 6 bases and J by 8 bases, with 9 bases of the junction left unmatched. The CDR3 region has the DNA TGCAGCGTGGGGAGGACAGGGCCCCATGAGCAGTTCTTC. It encodes CSVGRTGPHEQFF.

Points on this clonotype: A clone one base away is much larger, so this may be a read error. The chain joins TRBV12-3 or TRBV12-4 to TRBJ1-2; a possible D gene is TRBD1 (6 bases). This CDR3 is 15 amino acids long. The germline V and J ends were trimmed by 6 bases and 4 bases, with 18 bases remaining between them. In DNA, the CDR3 is TGTGCCAGCAGGCCTCAGGGGCGAGAGACCTATGGCTACACCTTC. Protein product: CASRPQGRETYGYTF.

This clonotype was recorded a few times. CDR3 amino acids: CASRQGTSYEQYF. Here the CDR3 DNA reads TGTGCCAGCAGACAGGGGACGTCCTACGAGCAGTACTTC. This rearrangement joins TRBV12-3 or TRBV12-4 to TRBJ2-7; 7 positions match TRBD1. This CDR3 spans 13 amino acids. V dropped 6 bases and J dropped 1; count of bases not matched to a gene: 3.

In this sample, this clonotype turned up many times. The chain carries TRBV11-2 and TRBJ2-2; no definite D call. CDR3 length: 14 amino acids. Looked up from germline, CDR1 is SGHAT and CDR2 is FQNNGV. V lost 5 bases to trimming and J lost 0 bases, with 7 bases between them. In DNA, the CDR3 is TGTGCCAGCAGCACGACAACGAACACCGGGGAGCTGTTTTTT. Translation: CASSTTTNTGELFF.